This T cell receptor (beta chain) was obtained from a study of cytomegalovirus exposure and HLA in healthy donors listed by TCRdb under 2017. In terms of the full investigation: An earlier analysis of several hundred of the donors reported around 280 Gb of sequence data and roughly 120 million unique TCR beta sequences obtained from around 190 million T cells. An early release covering some 640 HLA-typed donors comprised roughly 300 gigabases of sequencing data and around 80 million unique TCR sequences. Among the roughly 370 genotyped donors, approximately 76% belonged to the genetic ancestry cluster associated with self-reported Caucasian donors. The aim of the study was to test whether cataloging public T cell receptors could identify signatures of past pathogen exposure. The study used immunosequencing to profile the T cell repertoires of about 670 subjects and linked those repertoires to cytomegalovirus serostatus. In addition to the first cohort of roughly 670 subjects, a separate validation cohort of approximately 120 different subjects was used. To predict cytomegalovirus infection status, the study brought together high-throughput TCR immunosequencing, statistical association of individual TCRs with disease status, and machine learning. A later analysis re-analyzed previously published TCR beta repertoires from 666 donors and added high-resolution HLA genotyping to study TCR occurrence patterns. In the later analysis, no new phenotypic data were used to find candidate immune exposures; instead, reliance was placed on TCR beta sequences and their occurrence across donors. In an earlier analysis of several hundred of the donors, high-throughput TCR beta sequencing was used to judge whether each TCR beta V gene segment behaved as functional or pseudogenic. Donor age, sex, ethnicity and CMV serostatus were compiled together with the repertoire data. Genome-wide SNP genotypes for about three fifths of the roughly 670 donors were used in a later genetic analysis, which treated that subset as a discovery cohort. All discovery cohort repertoires had been generated on a single sequencing platform. HLA typing covered class I and class II loci at four-digit resolution. The number of typed donors differed by locus: about 620-630 for A, B, C, DRB1 and DQB1; approximately 520 for DQA1; roughly 600 for DPA1; and about 450 for DPB1. Roughly 5 DR-DQ haplotypes were handled as single units for association and clustering because linkage in the cohort was strong. Among 398 genotyped donors of the cohort, an average of approximately 250,000 unique TCR beta nucleotide sequences were sequenced per donor, roughly 20% of them non-productive.

Library preparation employed the immunoSEQ multiplex PCR assay. For the multiplex PCR, a mixture combining 60 forward primers for TCR Vbeta segments and 13 reverse primers for TCR Jbeta segments was used. The CDR3 region of rearranged TCR beta genes was amplified from genomic DNA by a multiplex PCR assay. On the Illumina HiSeq System, the amplified TCR beta libraries were sequenced as 87-base-pair reads. Regarding the original processing steps: A later analysis tallied 70 million to 100 million unique TCR beta chains across the 640 or so repertoires, and around 12 million of those chains were shared by two or more donors. Raw reads were error-corrected and collapsed into unique sequences with a nearest-neighbor algorithm that merged closely related sequences to remove PCR and sequencing errors. V, D and J gene segments were assigned by aligning CDR3 sequences to IMGT reference sequences. For a sequence to be retained, at least a six-nucleotide match to both a V gene segment and a J gene segment was required. Rearrangements were called productive when the CDR3 lacked stop codons and stayed in frame with V and J; all others were non-productive. Following IMGT convention, CDR3 was defined as the stretch from the second conserved V-encoded cysteine up to the conserved J-encoded phenylalanine. Sequences without an unambiguous match to a single V gene segment were excluded from the earlier analysis of several hundred of the donors. An earlier analysis of 450 to 650 of the donors called V segments functional above 56.7% productive rearrangements and segregating when the between-donor standard deviation exceeded 5%. A statistical classification framework was built for diagnosing cytomegalovirus status from the catalog of TCR beta chain sequences. V and J gene assignment, in a later analysis, came from comparing TCR nucleotide sequences with IMGT/GENE-DB human TR gene sequences. Using the TCRdist pipeline, a later analysis assigned CDR3 sequences along with most-parsimonious VDJ recombination scenarios. In a later analysis, each TCR beta chain was defined by its CDR3 amino acid sequence together with its V-gene family, and reads lacking a unique V-gene family were excluded. To address suspected cross-contamination and a sequencing artifact, a later analysis removed some 620 highly shared, low-generation-probability nucleotide sequences. A later analysis calculated a clonal expansion index for each public chain from normalized within-repertoire ranks of inferred template counts. A later analysis computed generation probabilities with a VDJ recombination model fitted to out-of-frame rearrangements, and checked the results against IGoR. Hypergeometric tests were used in a later analysis to score TCR-TCR, TCR-HLA and TCR-CMV co-occurrence, with a repertoire-size bias correction applied to the TCR pairs. To estimate false discovery rates, a later analysis permuted the HLA or CMV assignments 20 times. In a later analysis, co-occurring TCRs were grouped using DBSCAN, with TCRdist sequence similarity added in when clustering inside HLA-allele-positive subsets. Repertoires with fewer than 30,000 or more than 120,000 public chains, plus five repertoires with anomalous nucleotide sharing, were excluded from co-occurrence clustering. TCRdb carries this immuneACCESS record with in-frame sequences only. Its versions omit some clonotypes, under half of them owing to an unresolved V gene in the studies checked, with the rest unexplained. That table supplies the V and J calls and clone size; D and trimming were determined from the DNA. Within this sample are around 100,000 clones, with approximately 73% of them counted one time only. The biggest ten clones account for about 9.3% of the sample.

Study-wide findings and limitations: Because HLA typing was unavailable for some donors at each locus, only the typed subset was used in association tests. The cohort was sequenced for TCR beta chains only, and without alpha or paired-chain data the features that could be detected were limited. A few of the identified cytomegalovirus-associated TCR beta chains were confirmed in vitro to be specific for cytomegalovirus antigens. Cytomegalovirus status was reported to be diagnosed by the classifier with high specificity and sensitivity in both the original and validation cohorts. Sequencing depth was assumed to be roughly uniform across donors in the presence/absence analyses, though that assumption may not hold. Specific HLA alleles were associated with some 15,000 TCR beta sequences at a false discovery rate of 0.05 in a later analysis. A later analysis found that most CMV-associated TCR beta chains appeared HLA-restricted, with HLA associations seemingly driven largely by CMV exposure. The study listed around 160 TCR beta chains as associated with cytomegalovirus. A later analysis found that HLA-associated TCR beta chains were more clonally expanded and had lower generation probabilities than equally common non-associated chains. A later genetic analysis reported fewer N-insertions in productive TCRs among donors in an Asian-associated ancestry cluster than the 666-donor mean. The authors suggested that the approach could potentially be extended to other disease states and immunological phenotypes. Over 15 rarely observed V segments, including chromosome 9 orphons, were excluded from the earlier analysis of approximately 500 of the donors because counts were too low. A later genetic analysis associated a missense DCLRE1C variant with V-gene and J-gene trimming of TCR beta chains, and an independent cohort replicated the association. CMV serostatus was the only immune exposure information available for the cohort. A cluster of highly shared sequence variants was judged likely to be a technical artifact of the sequencing pipeline. A further reported finding was that TCR beta sequences accurately predicted the HLA-A and HLA-B alleles for most subjects in the first cohort. When HLA alleles, especially DR and DQ, strongly co-occurred, attributing TCR associations to individual alleles was difficult. A later analysis reported that several top co-occurrence clusters appeared linked to parvovirus B19, influenza, CMV and Epstein-Barr virus. In a later analysis, the rate of TCR association differed among HLA loci, with DRB1 alleles having the most associated TCRs and HLA-C alleles having the fewest. Across donors, most TCR sequences were observed very rarely, whereas some public TCRs were present in many individuals. Because the 87-base-pair reads could not distinguish some IMGT-functional V segments, including TRBV6-2 and TRBV6-3, those segments were excluded. Correlated functional status among segregating V segments might be attributable to linkage disequilibrium, but an unknown experimental factor could not be ruled out. Broadly in line with IMGT annotations, most TCR beta V segments showed up in productive rearrangements about 90% or about 30% of the time in an earlier analysis of several hundred of the donors.

The cohort was made up of 650 to 700 healthy bone marrow donors. Cohort members were all nominally healthy when sampled, although unrecorded immune exposures were likely present. The donor tested CMV seropositive and was one of the 289 seropositive cohort members. Each donor provided a peripheral blood sample, and peripheral blood mononuclear cells were used for TCR beta sequencing. The Qiagen DNeasy Blood Extraction Kit was used to extract genomic DNA from the blood cell samples. Notes on this clone: Its antigen remains unidentified. No base qualities exist here, and no much larger clone lies one base off it.

Per the germline V gene, SQVTM is the CDR1 and ANQGSEA is the CDR2. Ends trimmed: V by 6 bases, J by 8 bases; bases unmatched to a gene: 9. The CDR3 covers 13 residues, taking in both the cysteine and the phenylalanine. The DNA shown is the 39-base CDR3, in frame from base 1. Specimen: PBMCs. This receptor was obtained from a woman between 18 and 29 years old in good health and CMV-seropositive. The chain employs TRBV29-1 and TRBJ1-2; 10 middle bases align to TRBD1. The CDR3 loop reads CSVERQGAEGYTF. The DNA sequence is TGCAGCGTGGAACGACAGGGGGCGGAGGGCTACACCTTC.